Listed below are T cell receptor beta chains from one sample, sequenced in a study of T cell responses to AZD1222 COVID-19 vaccine. The protocol was immunoSEQ multiplex PCR, while the TCRdb copy is restricted to in-frame clones and leaves out a portion. The sample gives 150,000 or so clones, approximately 93% of which show up once; 0.85% to 0.95% is in the top ten. This specimen consisted of peripheral blood, obtained on day 0 of MenACWY control vaccination. The receptor set was obtained from an adult in good health. The CDR3 runs from the conserved cysteine through the conserved F or W. A D gene is named only where the DNA matches it firmly. Size tells how often a clone was seen (once, few, many) or the class of an expanded clone, and some rows leave it out.

clone_size	v_call	d_call	j_call	cdr3_nt	cdr3_aa
NA	TRBV24-1	NA	TRBJ1-1	TGTGCCACCAGTGATTCCGCAGGAACTGAAGCTTTCTTT	CATSDSAGTEAFF
NA	TRBV5-5	TRBD2	TRBJ2-5	TGTGCCAGCAGCTTGGTATTTGGGACGGGAGGCGAGACCCAGTACTTC	CASSLVFGTGGETQYF
NA	TRBV27	NA	TRBJ1-1	TGTGCCAGCAGTTCAAACGGACTGGTTGAAGCTTTCTTT	CASSSNGLVEAFF
NA	TRBV18	NA	TRBJ1-5	TGTGCCAGCTCACCACCGTCCGGTCAGCCCCAGCATTTT	CASSPPSGQPQHF
NA	TRBV5-1	NA	TRBJ1-3	TGCGCCAGCAGCCCGGAGGGGGGGCCTGGAAACACCATATATTTT	CASSPEGGPGNTIYF
once	TRBV14	TRBD2	TRBJ2-5	TGTGCCAGCAGCCTCGGGGCGGGAGTGGAGACCCAGTACTTC	CASSLGAGVETQYF
NA	TRBV19	TRBD1	TRBJ1-1	TGTGCCAGTAGGGTGACAGGGCTGGGGACTGAAGCTTTCTTT	CASRVTGLGTEAFF
NA	TRBV4-3	NA	TRBJ1-1	TGCGCCAGCAGCCCGTGGGGTAATAAAGCTGAAGCTTTCTTT	CASSPWGNKAEAFF
NA	TRBV29-1	NA	TRBJ1-1	TGCAGCGTTGATTGGGGAAACACTGAAGCTTTCTTT	CSVDWGNTEAFF
NA	TRBV29-1	TRBD1	TRBJ2-7	TGCAGCTCCAAGGTCGGGACAGGGGGCATCTACGAGCAGTACTTC	CSSKVGTGGIYEQYF
NA	TRBV2	TRBD1	TRBJ1-1	TGTGCCAGCAGTGGACAGGGGGCTACTGAAGCTTTCTTT	CASSGQGATEAFF
NA	TRBV6-4	NA	TRBJ1-1	TGTGCCAGCAGTGAGAGGGGAGAAACTGAAGCTTTCTTT	CASSERGETEAFF
once	TRBV7-2	TRBD1	TRBJ1-2	TGTGCCAGCAGCTTTCAAGCAGGGGGCGGCTACACCTTC	CASSFQAGGGYTF
NA	TRBV28	TRBD1	TRBJ2-7	TGTGCCAGCAGTTTACCCAGGGGGGAGCAGTACTTC	CASSLPRGEQYF
NA	TRBV4-2	NA	TRBJ1-1	TGTGCCAGCAGTCCACGACTGGTAGGCAGCGCTGAAGCTTTCTTT	CASSPRLVGSAEAFF
once	TRBV24-1	NA	TRBJ1-1	TGTGCCACCAGTGATCCGGGTAACACTGAAGCTTTCTTT	CATSDPGNTEAFF
NA	TRBV30	TRBD2	TRBJ2-7	TGTGCCTGGAGTGGGGGGGCTAGCGGGAGAAGGGAGCAGTACTTC	CAWSGGASGRREQYF
NA	TRBV7-6	TRBD1	TRBJ2-2	TGTGCCAGCAGCCTGGGACAGCAACTGAACACCGGGGAGCTGTTTTTT	CASSLGQQLNTGELFF
NA	TRBV15	NA	TRBJ1-5	TGTGCCACCAGCAGAGGGGGATGGGACCAGCCCCAGCATTTT	CATSRGGWDQPQHF
NA	TRBV5-4	NA	TRBJ1-3	TGTGCCAGCACTGAGGGGGGGCTAAATGGAAACACCATATATTTT	CASTEGGLNGNTIYF
NA	TRBV27	NA	TRBJ1-5	TGTGCCAGCAGTCCCGGGTTGTACCAGCCCCAGCATTTT	CASSPGLYQPQHF
NA	TRBV5-1	NA	TRBJ1-1	TGCGCCAGCAGCTTCTCAGACCTGAACACTGAAGCTTTCTTT	CASSFSDLNTEAFF
few	TRBV20-1	TRBD2	TRBJ2-3	TGCAGTGCTAGTCGACGGGGGGGCCCAGATACGCAGTATTTT	CSASRRGGPDTQYF
few	TRBV4-3	TRBD2	TRBJ2-3	TGCGCCAGCAGCCCTAGCGGGGGGGCCACAGATACGCAGTATTTT	CASSPSGGATDTQYF
NA	TRBV5-5	NA	TRBJ2-3	TGTGCCAGCAGCTCAGCTCGGAGTCGCACAGATACGCAGTATTTT	CASSSARSRTDTQYF
NA	TRBV19	NA	TRBJ1-1	TGTGCCAGTAGTATAGTTGGCCGGTCGGAAGCTTTCTTT	CASSIVGRSEAFF
NA	TRBV15	NA	TRBJ2-3	TGTGCCACCAGCAGGGTAGGGTCTACAGATACGCAGTATTTT	CATSRVGSTDTQYF
NA	TRBV4-1	TRBD2	TRBJ2-2	TGCGCCAGCAGAGTAGCGGGGGGTACCGGGGAGCTGTTTTTT	CASRVAGGTGELFF
NA	TRBV6-5	NA	TRBJ1-4	TGTGCCAGCAGTTACTGGGGGTCTAATGAAAAACTGTTTTTT	CASSYWGSNEKLFF
NA	TRBV6-6	NA	TRBJ1-2	TGTGCCAGCAGTTACTTCCGACAGCACTATGGCTACACCTTC	CASSYFRQHYGYTF
NA	TRBV5-6	NA	TRBJ1-5	TGTGCCAGCAGCGGGCTCGGGGGCGGGAGCAATCAGCCCCAGCATTTT	CASSGLGGGSNQPQHF
NA	TRBV3-1/TRBV3-2	NA	TRBJ1-2	TGTGCCAGCAGCCAAAGGGGACACTATGGCTACACCTTC	CASSQRGHYGYTF
NA	TRBV12-5	TRBD1	TRBJ2-1	TGTGCTAGTGGCTCTACCGGACAGGCGGAGTTCTTC	CASGSTGQAEFF
NA	TRBV7-2	TRBD2	TRBJ2-1	TGTGCCAGCAGTTATCGAGCGGGGGGGCTCAATGAGCAGTTCTTC	CASSYRAGGLNEQFF
NA	TRBV4-2	NA	TRBJ1-5	TGTGCCAGCAGCCAAGATTCCGGGCACGGGAATCTGCATTTT	CASSQDSGHGNLHF
once	TRBV5-1	TRBD2	TRBJ2-1	TGCGCCAGCGCACCGGGAGGGCCCGCTACTAGCGGGAGAGACAATGAGCAGTTCTTC	CASAPGGPATSGRDNEQFF
NA	TRBV7-6	NA	TRBJ1-3	TGTGCCAGCAGCTTAGGCGGGGTCCGGGACTCTGGAAACACCATATATTTT	CASSLGGVRDSGNTIYF
NA	TRBV6-5	TRBD2	TRBJ2-7	TGTGCCAGCAGTTCGTCCTCTAGCGGGTCGTTCTACGAGCAGTACTTC	CASSSSSSGSFYEQYF
NA	TRBV7-8	NA	TRBJ1-4	TGTGCCAGCAGCCCTACAGCCCGGGGAGGGTTTGAAAAACTGTTTTTT	CASSPTARGGFEKLFF
NA	TRBV7-3	NA	TRBJ1-6	TGTGCCAGCAGCACGAGACGGAATTCACCCCTCCACTTT	CASSTRRNSPLHF
once	TRBV5-4	NA	TRBJ2-5	TGTGCCAGCAGCCTCACACGTAACATAGAAGAGACCCAGTACTTC	CASSLTRNIEETQYF
NA	TRBV5-1	NA	TRBJ1-1	TGCGCCAGCAGCTTGGTGGCGACCTATGGGACTGAAGCTTTCTTT	CASSLVATYGTEAFF
NA	TRBV2	NA	TRBJ2-5	TGTGCCAGCAGTCTTTCCCCAGAGACCCAGTACTTC	CASSLSPETQYF
once	TRBV7-9	NA	TRBJ2-1	TGTGCCAGCAGGACGGGGACGGCCCGGGACAATGAGCAGTTCTTC	CASRTGTARDNEQFF
NA	TRBV5-6	NA	TRBJ1-3	TGTGCCAGCAGCTGGGTTGGAAGGTCGGACACCATATATTTT	CASSWVGRSDTIYF
NA	TRBV3-1/TRBV3-2	NA	TRBJ1-5	TGTGCCAGCAGCCAAGACAACAGTCGCCAGCCCCAGCATTTT	CASSQDNSRQPQHF
NA	TRBV2	NA	TRBJ1-2	TGTGCCAGCGTGACACGCACTCTTTATGGCTACACCTTC	CASVTRTLYGYTF